This T cell receptor (beta chain) was recorded in a study of blood T cell repertoires in COVID-19. Overall study: Researchers got acute and convalescent COVID-19 samples from the United States, Italy and Spain. PBMCs, B-cell-depleted T cells, or T cells were the source of the cDNA or gDNA that made up the material.

The CDR3 is 15 amino acids. Between the trimmed V and J ends, which lost 4 bases and 2 bases, there was a span of 14 bases. Original methodology: It was from reference gene primer amplification that nucleated cell counts were estimated. The data were produced by immunoSEQ multiplex PCR, yet TCRdb's version contains in-frame clones alone and is incomplete. From that table come the V and J calls and clone size; the DNA was used to work out D and trimming. The data show about 52,000 clones, approximately 84% seen once. The chain links TRBV5-3 to TRBJ2-3; TRBD2 is a possible D gene (5 bases). Being an ORF, TRBV5-3 has a function that is uncertain. The sample comprised peripheral blood. The clonotype comes from a human donor with active COVID-19. The donor label of this sample is uncertain. The CDR3 coding sequence is TGTGCCAGAAGCCTATTCGGACTCTTCACAGATACGCAGTATTTT. It yields the protein CARSLFGLFTDTQYF.